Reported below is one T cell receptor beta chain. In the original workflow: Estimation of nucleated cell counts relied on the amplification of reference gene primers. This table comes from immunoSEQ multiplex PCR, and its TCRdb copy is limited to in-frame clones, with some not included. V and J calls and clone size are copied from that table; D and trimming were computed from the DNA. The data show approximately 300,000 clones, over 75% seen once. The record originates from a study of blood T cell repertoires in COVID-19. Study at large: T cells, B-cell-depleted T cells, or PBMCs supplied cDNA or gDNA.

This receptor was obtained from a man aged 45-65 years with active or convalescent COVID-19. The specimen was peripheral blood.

In nucleotides, the CDR3 is TGTGCCAGCAGCCTCGAGAGCGGAACCTACAATGAGCAGTTCTTC. This encodes CASSLESGTYNEQFF. V and J are TRBV5-4 and TRBJ2-1, with TRBD2 as a possible D gene (5 bases). The CDR3 contains 15 residues. The V end lost 4 bases, the J end lost 2 bases, and 13 bases lay between the germline ends. The germline CDR1 and CDR2 sequences are SGHNT and YYREEE (reference sequence).